These 10 T cell receptor beta chains were sequenced from one sample in a study of T cell responses to AZD1222 COVID-19 vaccine. Data came from immunoSEQ multiplex PCR; TCRdb stores just in-frame clones and leaves some out. The sample holds about 140,000 clones; approximately 93% are singletons and the top ten take roughly 12%. The specimen comprised peripheral blood, sampled after recovery from COVID-19. The receptors shown here come from an adult who had recovered from COVID-19.

The J gene is TRBJ1-1, the V gene TRBV21-1. TRBV21-1 is a known pseudogene. This CDR3 spans 14 amino acids. The CDR3 region is CASSKGNLNTEAFF. As DNA, the CDR3 is TGTGCCAGCAGCAAAGGTAACCTGAACACTGAAGCTTTCTTT.

This chain connects TRBV5-4 to TRBJ1-6; D not resolved. Germline V gives CDR1 SGHNT, CDR2 YYREEE (reference sequence). V shed 1 base and J shed 3 bases, with 8 bases lying between them. This CDR3 has 15 residues. CDR3 sequence: CASSLRTDYNSPLHF. CDR3 nucleotides: TGTGCCAGCAGCTTGAGGACGGACTATAATTCACCCCTCCACTTT.

The rearrangement links TRBV7-9 to TRBJ2-3, with a weak D call TRBD2 (5 bases). This CDR3 region has 15 residues. V lost 5 bases and J lost 2, with 14 bases in between. The germline gives CDR1 SEHNR, CDR2 FQNEAQ (reference sequence). The CDR3 protein is CASSDRRAFTDTQYF. In DNA, the CDR3 is TGTGCCAGCAGCGACCGGCGGGCCTTCACAGATACGCAGTATTTT. Using reference TRBV7-9 and TRBJ2-3 for the parts outside the CDR3, the full variable domain is DTGVSQNPRHKITKRGQNVTFRCDPISEHNRLYWYRQTLGQGPEFLTYFQNEAQLEKSRLLSDRFSAERPKGSFSTLEIQRTEQGDSAMYLCASSDRRAFTDTQYFGPGTRLTVL.

The chain has TRBV18 and TRBJ2-5, with D tentatively TRBD2 (6 bases). Germline V gene sequence: CDR1 KGHSH, CDR2 LQKENI. The CDR3 sequence is 16 residues long. V was pared by 6 bases and J by 5 bases, with 22 bases between. CDR3 coding DNA: TGTGCCAGCTCCGCGGGCCCCGCGGGGCCACGGGAGACCCAGTACTTC. This sequence encodes CASSAGPAGPRETQYF.

The chain recombines TRBV15 with TRBJ2-7; 8 positions match TRBD2. Germline CDR1 reads LNHNV; CDR2 reads YYDKDF (reference sequence). This CDR3 spans 14 amino acids. With 6 bases clipped from V and 7 bases from J, the junction kept 11 bases outside the gene matches. Written as DNA, the CDR3 is TGTGCCACCAGTCGGTATAGCGGGATGAGGGAGCAGTACTTC. This translates into CATSRYSGMREQYF.

V gene TRBV6-1 combines with J gene TRBJ2-5; 8 bases map to TRBD2. With 2 bases clipped from V and 2 bases from J, the junction kept 1 base outside the gene matches. Germline CDR1 and CDR2: MNHNS and SASEGT. The CDR3 has 14 residues. CDR3 protein: CASSETSGQETQYF. CDR3 in DNA: TGTGCCAGCAGTGAAACTAGCGGACAAGAGACCCAGTACTTC.

The chain recombines TRBV27 with TRBJ2-7; 7 positions agree with TRBD1. This CDR3 spans 13 amino acids. The J segment lost 3 bases and the V segment lost 7 bases, leaving 6 bases of the junction unmatched. Germline V gene sequence: CDR1 MNHEY, CDR2 SMNVEV (reference sequence). Here the CDR3 reads CASTNTGVYEQYF. The CDR3, as DNA: TGTGCCAGCACTAACACAGGGGTCTACGAGCAGTACTTC.

The chain links TRBV28 to TRBJ1-1; no definite D call. Germline V gives CDR1 MDHEN, CDR2 SYDVKM. The ends were cut back, 3 bases at V and 4 bases at J, with 12 bases in the middle. The length of the CDR3 is 14 residues. Written as DNA, the CDR3 is TGTGCCAGCAGTTTTTCACGGCCGGGCACTGAAGCTTTCTTT. It translates to CASSFSRPGTEAFF.

The rearrangement joins TRBV24-1 to TRBJ2-1; tentatively, D is TRBD1 (5 bases). The CDR3 totals 15 residues. V was pared by 5 bases and J by 0 bases, with 10 bases between. Germline CDR1 is KGHDR and CDR2 is SFDVKD. The CDR3 bases are TGTGCCACCAGTGCCCAGGGCGGCTCCTACAATGAGCAGTTCTTC. The encoded protein is CATSAQGGSYNEQFF.

CDR3 protein: CASSQGGQGAWETQYF. The CDR3 DNA reads as TGTGCCAGCAGCCAAGGAGGGCAGGGGGCATGGGAGACCCAGTACTTC. The chain uses TRBV14 and TRBJ2-5; 8 bases are a match to TRBD1. Germline values: CDR1 SGHDN, CDR2 FVKESK. Trimming removed 1 base from V and 5 bases from J; junction bases left unmatched: 9. This CDR3 comprises 16 residues.